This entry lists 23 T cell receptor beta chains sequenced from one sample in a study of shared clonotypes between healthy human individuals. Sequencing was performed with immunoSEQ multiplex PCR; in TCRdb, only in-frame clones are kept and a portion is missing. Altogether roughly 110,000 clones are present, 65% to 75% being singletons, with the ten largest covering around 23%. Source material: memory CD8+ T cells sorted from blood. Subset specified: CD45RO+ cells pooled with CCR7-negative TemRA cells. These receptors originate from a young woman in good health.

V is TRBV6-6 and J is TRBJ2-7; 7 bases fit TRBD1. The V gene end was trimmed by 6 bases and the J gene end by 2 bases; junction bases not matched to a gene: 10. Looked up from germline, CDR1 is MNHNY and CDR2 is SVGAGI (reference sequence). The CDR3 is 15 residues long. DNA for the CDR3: TGTGCCAGCAGACCCTCGACAGGGTTCCCCTACGAGCAGTACTTC. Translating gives CASRPSTGFPYEQYF.

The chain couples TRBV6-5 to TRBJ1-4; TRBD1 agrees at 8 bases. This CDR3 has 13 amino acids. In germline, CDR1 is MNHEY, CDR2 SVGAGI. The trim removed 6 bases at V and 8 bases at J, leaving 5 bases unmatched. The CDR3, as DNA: TGTGCCAGCAGCGACAGGGGTGCAGAAAAACTGTTTTTT. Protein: CASSDRGAEKLFF.

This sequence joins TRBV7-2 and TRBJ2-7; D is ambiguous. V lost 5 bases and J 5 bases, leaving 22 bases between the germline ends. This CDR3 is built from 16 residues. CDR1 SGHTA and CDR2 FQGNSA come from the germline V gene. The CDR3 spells CASSPDWTATSHEQYF. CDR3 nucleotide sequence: TGTGCCAGCAGCCCAGATTGGACGGCCACTTCTCACGAGCAGTACTTC.

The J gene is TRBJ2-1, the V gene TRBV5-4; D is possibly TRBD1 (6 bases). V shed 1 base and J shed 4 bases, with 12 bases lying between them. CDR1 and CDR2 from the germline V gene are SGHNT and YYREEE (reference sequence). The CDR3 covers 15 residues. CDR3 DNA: TGTGCCAGCAGCTTGAGCAGGGGCGAATACAATGAGCAGTTCTTC. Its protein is CASSLSRGEYNEQFF.

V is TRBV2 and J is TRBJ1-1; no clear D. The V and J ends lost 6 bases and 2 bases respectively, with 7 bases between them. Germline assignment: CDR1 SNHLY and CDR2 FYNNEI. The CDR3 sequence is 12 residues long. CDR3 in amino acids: CASSISNTEAFF. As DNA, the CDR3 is TGTGCCAGCAGCATCAGTAACACTGAAGCTTTCTTT.

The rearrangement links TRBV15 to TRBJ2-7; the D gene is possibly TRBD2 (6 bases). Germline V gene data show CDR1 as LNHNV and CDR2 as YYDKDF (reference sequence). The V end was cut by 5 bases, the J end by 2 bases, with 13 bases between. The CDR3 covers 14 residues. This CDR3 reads CATSATTGAYEQYF. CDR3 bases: TGTGCCACCAGCGCCACCACGGGAGCCTACGAGCAGTACTTC.

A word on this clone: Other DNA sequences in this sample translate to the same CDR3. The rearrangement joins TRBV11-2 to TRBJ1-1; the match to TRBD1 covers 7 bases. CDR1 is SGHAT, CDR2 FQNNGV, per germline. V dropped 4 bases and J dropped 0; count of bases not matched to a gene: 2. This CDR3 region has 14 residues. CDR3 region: CASSWGQMNTEAFF. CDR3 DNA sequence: TGTGCCAGCAGCTGGGGACAGATGAACACTGAAGCTTTCTTT.

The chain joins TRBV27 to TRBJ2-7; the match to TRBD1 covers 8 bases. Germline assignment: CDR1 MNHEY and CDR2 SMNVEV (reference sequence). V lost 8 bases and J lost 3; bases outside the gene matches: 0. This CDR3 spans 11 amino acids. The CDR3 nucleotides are TGTGCCAGCGGACAGGGCTACGAGCAGTACTTC. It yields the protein CASGQGYEQYF.

CDR3 in DNA: TGTGCCAGCAGCGGGAACGATTACTACGAGCAGTACTTC. Its protein product is CASSGNDYYEQYF. The gene calls are TRBV6-6 and TRBJ2-7; tentatively, D is TRBD2 (5 bases). V was cut by 6 bases and J by 3 bases, with 12 bases left in between. The CDR3 contains 13 residues. Germline CDR1 is MNHNY and CDR2 is SVGAGI (reference sequence).

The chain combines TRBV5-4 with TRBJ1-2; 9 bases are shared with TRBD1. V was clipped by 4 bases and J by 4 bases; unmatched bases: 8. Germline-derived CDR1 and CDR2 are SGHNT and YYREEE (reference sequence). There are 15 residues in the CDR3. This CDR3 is CASSAGQGRGYGYTF. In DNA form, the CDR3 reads TGTGCCAGCAGCGCCGGACAGGGGCGGGGCTATGGCTACACCTTC.

CDR3 amino acids: CASSYSAGVFTF. In nucleotides, the CDR3 is TGTGCCAGCAGTTACTCCGCGGGGGTTTTCACCTTC. The chain combines TRBV6-6 with TRBJ1-2, with TRBD1 as a possible D gene (5 bases). V was shortened by 0 bases and J by 13 bases, with 12 bases between the two germline ends. CDR1 is MNHNY and CDR2 is SVGAGI in the germline V gene (reference sequence). This CDR3 spans 12 amino acids.

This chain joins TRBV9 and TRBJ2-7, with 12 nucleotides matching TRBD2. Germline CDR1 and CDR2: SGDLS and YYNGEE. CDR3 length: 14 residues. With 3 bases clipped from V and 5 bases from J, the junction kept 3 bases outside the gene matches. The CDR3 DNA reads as TGTGCCAGCAGCGCTAGCGGGAGGGCCGACGAGCAGTACTTC. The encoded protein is CASSASGRADEQYF. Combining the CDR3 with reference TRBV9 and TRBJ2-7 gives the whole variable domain DSGVTQTPKHLITATGQRVTLRCSPRSGDLSVYWYQQSLDQGLQFLIQYYNGEERAKGNILERFSAQQFPDLHSELNLSSLELGDSALYFCASSASGRADEQYFGPGTRLTVT.

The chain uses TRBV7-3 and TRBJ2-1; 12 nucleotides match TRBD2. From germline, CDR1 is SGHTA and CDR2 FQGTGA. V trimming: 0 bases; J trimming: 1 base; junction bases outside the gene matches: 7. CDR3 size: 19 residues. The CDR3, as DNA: TGTGCCAGCAGCTTAACGGGAGTGACTAGCGGGGGTTCCTACAATGAGCAGTTCTTC. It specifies CASSLTGVTSGGSYNEQFF.

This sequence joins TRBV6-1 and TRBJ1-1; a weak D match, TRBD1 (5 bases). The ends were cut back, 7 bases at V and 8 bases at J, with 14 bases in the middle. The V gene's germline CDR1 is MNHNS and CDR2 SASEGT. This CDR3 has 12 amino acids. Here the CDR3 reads CASNTLGVEAFF. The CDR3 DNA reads TGTGCCAGCAACACCCTGGGGGTGGAAGCTTTCTTT.

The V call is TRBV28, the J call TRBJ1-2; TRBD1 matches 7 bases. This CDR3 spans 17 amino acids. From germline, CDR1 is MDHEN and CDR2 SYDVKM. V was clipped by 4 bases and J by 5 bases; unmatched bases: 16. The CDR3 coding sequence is TGTGCCAGCAGTTACCTCCGGGACAGATCGTTTTATTATGGCTACACCTTC. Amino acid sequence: CASSYLRDRSFYYGYTF.

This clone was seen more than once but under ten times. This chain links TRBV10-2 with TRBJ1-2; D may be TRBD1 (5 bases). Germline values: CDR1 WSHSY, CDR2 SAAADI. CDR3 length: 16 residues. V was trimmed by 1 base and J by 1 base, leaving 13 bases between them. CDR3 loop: CASSELGLADNYGYTF. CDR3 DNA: TGCGCCAGCAGTGAGTTGGGGCTAGCCGATAACTATGGCTACACCTTC.

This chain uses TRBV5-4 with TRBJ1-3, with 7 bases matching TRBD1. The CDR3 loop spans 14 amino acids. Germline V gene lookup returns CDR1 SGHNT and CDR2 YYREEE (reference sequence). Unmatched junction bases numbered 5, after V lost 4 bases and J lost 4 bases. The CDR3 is CASSHGTAGNTIYF. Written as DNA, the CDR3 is TGTGCCAGCAGCCATGGGACAGCAGGAAACACCATATATTTT.

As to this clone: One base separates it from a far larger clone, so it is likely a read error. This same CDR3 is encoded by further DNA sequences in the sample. The CDR3 protein is CASTHRTDSGNTIYF. The CDR3 DNA is TGTGCCAGCACTCACCGGACAGACTCTGGAAATACCATATATTTT. This chain links TRBV6-1 with TRBJ1-3; D may be TRBD1 (6 bases). CDR3 length: 15 residues. Looked up from germline, CDR1 is MNHNS and CDR2 is SASEGT.

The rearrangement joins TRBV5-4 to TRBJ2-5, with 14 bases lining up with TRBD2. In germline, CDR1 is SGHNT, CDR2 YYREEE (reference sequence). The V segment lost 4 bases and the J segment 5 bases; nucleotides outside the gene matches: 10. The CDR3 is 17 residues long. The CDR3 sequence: CASSERLAGGPGETQYF. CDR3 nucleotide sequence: TGTGCCAGCAGCGAAAGACTAGCGGGAGGGCCGGGTGAGACCCAGTACTTC. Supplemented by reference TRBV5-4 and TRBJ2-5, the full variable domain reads ETGVTQSPTHLIKTRGQQVTLRCSSQSGHNTVSWYQQALGQGPQFIFQYYREEENGRGNFPPRFSGLQFPNYSSELNVNALELDDSALYLCASSERLAGGPGETQYFGPGTRLLVL.

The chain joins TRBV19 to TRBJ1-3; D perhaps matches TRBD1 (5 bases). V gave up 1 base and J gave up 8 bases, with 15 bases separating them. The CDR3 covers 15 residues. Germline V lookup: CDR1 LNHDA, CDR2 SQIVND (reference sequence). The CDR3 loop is CASSIGGTGADTIYF. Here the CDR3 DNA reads TGTGCCAGTAGTATAGGCGGAACAGGCGCAGACACCATATATTTT.

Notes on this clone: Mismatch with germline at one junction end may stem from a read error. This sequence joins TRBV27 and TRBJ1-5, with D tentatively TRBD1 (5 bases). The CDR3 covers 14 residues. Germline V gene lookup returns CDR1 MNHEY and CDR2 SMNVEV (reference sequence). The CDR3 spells CASGFGQGDQPQHF. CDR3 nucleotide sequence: TGTGCCAGCGGTTTTGGGCAGGGTGATCAGCCCCAGCATTTT.

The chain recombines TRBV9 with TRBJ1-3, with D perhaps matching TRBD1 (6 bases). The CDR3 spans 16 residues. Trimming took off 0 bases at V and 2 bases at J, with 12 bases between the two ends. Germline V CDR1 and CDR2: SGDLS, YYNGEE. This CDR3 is CASSVGIRTAGNTIYF. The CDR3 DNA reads TGTGCCAGCAGCGTAGGGATTCGGACAGCTGGAAACACCATATATTTT.

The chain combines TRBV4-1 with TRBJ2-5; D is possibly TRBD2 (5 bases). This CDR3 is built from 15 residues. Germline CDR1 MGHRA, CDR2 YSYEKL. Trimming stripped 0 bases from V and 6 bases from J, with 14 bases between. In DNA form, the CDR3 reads TGCGCCAGCAGCCAAGATTCGAGGGTCGGAAAGACCCAGTACTTC. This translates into CASSQDSRVGKTQYF.